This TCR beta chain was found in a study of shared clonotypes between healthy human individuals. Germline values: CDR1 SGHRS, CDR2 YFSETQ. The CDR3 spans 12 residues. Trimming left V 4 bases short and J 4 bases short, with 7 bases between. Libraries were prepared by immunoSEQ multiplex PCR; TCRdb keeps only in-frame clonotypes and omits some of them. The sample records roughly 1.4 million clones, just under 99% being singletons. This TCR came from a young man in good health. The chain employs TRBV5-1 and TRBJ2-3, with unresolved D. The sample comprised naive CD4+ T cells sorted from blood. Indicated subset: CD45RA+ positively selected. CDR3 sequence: CASSQRADTQYF. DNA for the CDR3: TGCGCCAGCAGCCAGAGAGCAGATACGCAGTATTTT.